This paragraph covers one T cell receptor beta chain sequence. Sequencing was performed with immunoSEQ multiplex PCR; in TCRdb, only in-frame clones are kept and a portion is missing. Here the sample spans 2.3 million or so clones, about 92% being singletons. These data originate in a study of shared clonotypes between healthy human individuals. Division of CD4+ cells produced a CD45RA+ naive subset and a CD45RA-negative memory subset. The sequenced sample was naive CD4+ T cells from PBMCs. The subset was: CD45RA+ positively selected. This sequence was found in a man aged 18 to 29 in good health. Some clones in this sample may be carry-over from other donors' samples.

CDR3 region: CASSSGQGGYSNTEAFF. The DNA of the CDR3 is TGTGCCAGCAGCTCAGGACAGGGGGGATACTCAAACACTGAAGCTTTCTTT. V usage is TRBV9 and J usage is TRBJ1-1, with 10 positions matching TRBD1. Germline trimming cut 4 bases from V and 2 bases from J; bases unmatched to any gene: 11. This CDR3 has 17 residues. Looked up from germline, CDR1 is SGDLS and CDR2 is YYNGEE.